Described below is a single T cell receptor (beta chain) sequence and its context. As processed by the authors: Reference gene primer amplification gave estimated nucleated cell counts. Assay used: immunoSEQ multiplex PCR; TCRdb lists only in-frame clones, some missing. V, J and clone size were drawn from that table, and D and trimming were deduced from the DNA. The repertoire holds about 380,000 clones, with 85% as singletons. This record comes from a study of blood T cell repertoires in COVID-19. Study context: Donors in the United States, Italy and Spain gave samples during acute or convalescent COVID-19. Sources were T cells, B-cell-depleted T cells, or PBMCs; the material itself was cDNA or gDNA.

With 1 base removed from V and 1 base from J, the gap between germline ends came to 11 bases. CDR1 SNHLY and CDR2 FYNNEI come from the germline V gene. The CDR3 covers 16 residues. This chain uses TRBV2 with TRBJ2-1; D is possibly TRBD1 (5 bases). This clonotype originated in a woman aged 18-30 years with acute or convalescent COVID-19. Sample: peripheral blood. The CDR3 protein is CASSEGDSLSYNEQFF. The CDR3 DNA is TGTGCCAGCAGTGAAGGTGACAGCCTTTCCTACAATGAGCAGTTCTTC.